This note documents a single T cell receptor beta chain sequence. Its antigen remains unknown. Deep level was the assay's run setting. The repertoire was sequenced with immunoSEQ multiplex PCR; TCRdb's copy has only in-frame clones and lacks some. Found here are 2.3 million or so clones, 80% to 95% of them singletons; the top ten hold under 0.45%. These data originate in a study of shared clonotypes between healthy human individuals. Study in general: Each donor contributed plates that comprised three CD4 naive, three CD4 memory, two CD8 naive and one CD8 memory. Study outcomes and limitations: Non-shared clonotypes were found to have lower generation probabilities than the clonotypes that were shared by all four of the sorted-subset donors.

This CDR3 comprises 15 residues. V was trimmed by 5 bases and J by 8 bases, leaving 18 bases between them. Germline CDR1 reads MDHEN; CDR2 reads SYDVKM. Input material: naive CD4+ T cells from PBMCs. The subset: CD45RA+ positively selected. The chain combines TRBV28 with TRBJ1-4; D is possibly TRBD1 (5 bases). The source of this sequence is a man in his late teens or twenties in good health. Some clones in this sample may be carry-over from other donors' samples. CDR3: CASSTPQVKMEKLFF. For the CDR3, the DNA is TGTGCCAGCAGTACTCCACAGGTCAAAATGGAAAAACTGTTTTTT.